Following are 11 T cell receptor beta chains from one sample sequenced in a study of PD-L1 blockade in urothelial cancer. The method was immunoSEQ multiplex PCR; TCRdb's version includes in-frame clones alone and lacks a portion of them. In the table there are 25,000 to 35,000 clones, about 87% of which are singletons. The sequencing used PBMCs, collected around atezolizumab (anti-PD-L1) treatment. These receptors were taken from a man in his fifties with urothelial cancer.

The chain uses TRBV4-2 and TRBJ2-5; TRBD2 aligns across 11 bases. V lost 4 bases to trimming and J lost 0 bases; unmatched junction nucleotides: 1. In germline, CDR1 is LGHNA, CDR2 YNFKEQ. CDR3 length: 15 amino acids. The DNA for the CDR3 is TGTGCCAGCAGCCCGACTAGCGGGGACCAAGAGACCCAGTACTTC. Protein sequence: CASSPTSGDQETQYF.

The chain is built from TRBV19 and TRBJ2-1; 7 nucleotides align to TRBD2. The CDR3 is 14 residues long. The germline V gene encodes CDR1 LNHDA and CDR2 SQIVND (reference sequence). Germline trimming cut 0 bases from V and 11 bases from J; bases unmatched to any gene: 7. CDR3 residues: CASSIDPSGRKQFF. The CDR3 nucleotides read TGTGCCAGTAGTATAGACCCTTCCGGGAGGAAGCAGTTCTTC.

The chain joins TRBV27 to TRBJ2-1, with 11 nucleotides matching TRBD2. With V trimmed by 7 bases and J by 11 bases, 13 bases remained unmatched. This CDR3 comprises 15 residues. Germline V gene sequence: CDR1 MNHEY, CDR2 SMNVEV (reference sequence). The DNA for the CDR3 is TGTGCCAGCACTATATTGGGCACTAGCGGGAGAAAGCAGTTCTTC. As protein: CASTILGTSGRKQFF.

The CDR3 DNA reads as TGTGCCAGCAGTATAGAGTTTACAGATACGCAGTATTTT. Protein: CASSIEFTDTQYF. The V gene is TRBV5-4, the J gene TRBJ2-3, with D unresolved. Trimming removed 5 bases at V and 3 bases at J, with 10 bases between. Per germline, CDR1 SGHNT and CDR2 YYREEE (reference sequence). The CDR3 is 13 amino acids.

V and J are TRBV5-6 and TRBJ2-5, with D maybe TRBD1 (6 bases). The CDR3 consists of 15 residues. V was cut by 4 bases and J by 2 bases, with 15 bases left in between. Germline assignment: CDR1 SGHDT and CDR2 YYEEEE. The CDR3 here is CASSGTGQAQETQYF. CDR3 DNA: TGTGCCAGCAGCGGAACGGGACAAGCACAAGAGACCCAGTACTTC.

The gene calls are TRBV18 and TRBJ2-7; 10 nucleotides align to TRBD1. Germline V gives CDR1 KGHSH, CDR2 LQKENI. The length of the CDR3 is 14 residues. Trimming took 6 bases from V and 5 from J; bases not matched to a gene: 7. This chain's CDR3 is CASSPGQGFNEQYF. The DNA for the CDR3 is TGTGCCAGCTCGCCGGGACAGGGGTTTAACGAGCAGTACTTC.

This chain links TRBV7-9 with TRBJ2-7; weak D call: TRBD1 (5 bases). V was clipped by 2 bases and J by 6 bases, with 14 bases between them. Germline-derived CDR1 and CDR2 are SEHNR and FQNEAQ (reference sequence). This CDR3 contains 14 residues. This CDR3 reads CASSLIPGLTEQYF. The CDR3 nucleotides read TGTGCCAGCAGCTTAATTCCAGGGCTGACCGAGCAGTACTTC. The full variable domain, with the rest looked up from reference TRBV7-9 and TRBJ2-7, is DTGVSQNPRHKITKRGQNVTFRCDPISEHNRLYWYRQTLGQGPEFLTYFQNEAQLEKSRLLSDRFSAERPKGSFSTLEIQRTEQGDSAMYLCASSLIPGLTEQYFGPGTRLTVT.

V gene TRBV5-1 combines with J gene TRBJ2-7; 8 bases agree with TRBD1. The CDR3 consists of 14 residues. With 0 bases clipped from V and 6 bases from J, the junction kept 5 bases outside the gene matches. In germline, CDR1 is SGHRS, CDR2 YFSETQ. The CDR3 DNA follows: TGCGCCAGCAGCTTGGGACAGGGGACTGGCGAGCAGTACTTC. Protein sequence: CASSLGQGTGEQYF. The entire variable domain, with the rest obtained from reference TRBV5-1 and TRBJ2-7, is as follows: KAGVTQTPRYLIKTRGQQVTLSCSPISGHRSVSWYQQTPGQGLQFLFEYFSETQRNKGNFPGRFSGRQFSNSRSEMNVSTLELGDSALYLCASSLGQGTGEQYFGPGTRLTVT.

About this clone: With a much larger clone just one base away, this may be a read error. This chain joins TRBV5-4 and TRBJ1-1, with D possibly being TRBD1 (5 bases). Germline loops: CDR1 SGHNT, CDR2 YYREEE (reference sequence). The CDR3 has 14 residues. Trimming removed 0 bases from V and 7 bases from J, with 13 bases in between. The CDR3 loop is CASSLGTQSIEAFF. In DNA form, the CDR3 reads TGTGCCAGCAGCTTGGGGACACAAAGTATTGAAGCTTTCTTT. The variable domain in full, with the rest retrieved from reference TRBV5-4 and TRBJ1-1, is ETGVTQSPTHLIKTRGQQVTLRCSSQSGHNTVSWYQQALGQGPQFIFQYYREEENGRGNFPPRFSGLQFPNYSSELNVNALELDDSALYLCASSLGTQSIEAFFGQGTRLTVV.

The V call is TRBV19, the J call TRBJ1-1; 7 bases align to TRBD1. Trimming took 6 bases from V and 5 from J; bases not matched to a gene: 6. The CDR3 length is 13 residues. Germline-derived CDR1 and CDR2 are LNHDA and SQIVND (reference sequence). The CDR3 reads CASSLGGWTEAFF. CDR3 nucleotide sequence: TGTGCCAGTAGCCTAGGGGGCTGGACTGAAGCTTTCTTT.

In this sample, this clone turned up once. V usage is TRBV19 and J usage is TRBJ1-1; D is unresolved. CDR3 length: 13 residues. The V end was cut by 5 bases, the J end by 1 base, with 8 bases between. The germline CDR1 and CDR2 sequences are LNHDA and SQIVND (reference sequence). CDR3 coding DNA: TGTGCCAGTAGTTCCGGGGAGAACACTGAAGCTTTCTTT. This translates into CASSSGENTEAFF.